The entry below describes one T cell receptor (beta chain). Its antigen is unidentified. Germline-derived CDR1 and CDR2 are LGHNA and YNFKEQ. The CDR3 extends over 16 amino acids. The V gene end was trimmed by 0 bases and the J gene end by 9 bases; junction bases not matched to a gene: 8. This entry is derived from a study of T cells after yellow fever vaccination. TCRdb re-derived calls from the 5' RACE reads in MiXCR, one entry per CDR3 protein. This sample has some 340,000 distinct CDR3 sequences, with roughly 10% found just once. Findings of the study overall: Weaker, the secondary response peaked sooner, at day 5 versus 15. The CD4 compartment and the CD8 compartment contained a small share of clonotypes in common. In post-booster samples, most primary-vaccination clones reappeared (just under 97% CD4, about 90% CD8).

Here the sequenced sample was CD4+ T cells sorted from PBMCs, taken 45 days after the yellow fever booster vaccination. The chain uses TRBV4-2 and TRBJ2-1; 10 bases are shared with TRBD2. This clonotype was sampled from a man aged 18 to 29 who received the YFV17D yellow fever vaccine. The CDR3 loop reads CASSQDRASGGGEQFF. The DNA of the CDR3 is TGTGCCAGCAGCCAAGACAGGGCTAGCGGGGGTGGTGAGCAGTTCTTC.